This T cell receptor beta chain was retrieved from a study of T-cell memory formation after mild COVID-19. As for the study in general: Clusters were largely donor specific. Study-level results: Some clones that responded were present in memory (sampled pre-infection), which suggests cross-reactive memory joined. Clones that got smaller from day 15 to 85 had even CD4/CD8, while clones growing later tipped toward CD4+.

On this clonotype itself: Its antigen is currently unknown.

Sample barcodes and UMIs were carried by the TCR alpha and TCR beta cDNA libraries that 5'RACE generated with constant-segment primers. TCRdb re-called the 5' RACE reads through MiXCR, storing one row per CDR3 protein. Of some 290,000 distinct CDR3 sequences listed, 15% to 20% are singletons. The sequence derives from a man younger than 30 who had mild COVID-19 (a few samples of this study predate the infection). Cell type and time point are not known. The sample taken for sequencing was PBMCs or a T cell subset sorted from them (not recorded which).

Here the CDR3 DNA reads TGTGCCAGCAGTTCGGGGACAGGGGTTAATGAAAAACTGTTTTTT. This sequence encodes CASSSGTGVNEKLFF. V gene TRBV28 combines with J gene TRBJ1-4, with TRBD1 identical over 10 bases. CDR1 and CDR2 (germline): MDHEN, SYDVKM. The V and J ends lost 4 bases and 4 bases, in that order; junction bases with no gene match: 3. The CDR3 sequence is 15 residues long.